Below, 31 T cell receptor beta chains from the same sample are listed, as sequenced in a study of blood T cell dynamics during melanoma immunotherapy. Sequencing was performed with immunoSEQ multiplex PCR; in TCRdb, only in-frame clones are kept and a portion is missing. This repertoire shows about 13,000 clones, roughly 84% found once; its top ten account for 3.5% to 5%. Stated time point: pre-treatment baseline. The sample in question was blood, obtained from a patient treated with checkpoint blockade. The receptors here all came from a human donor with melanoma.

CDR3 sequence: CASSVSAGGSGETQYF. The CDR3 nucleotides read TGTGCCAGCAGCGTATCAGCGGGGGGGTCCGGAGAGACCCAGTACTTC. The chain is built from TRBV9 and TRBJ2-5; the match to TRBD2 covers 10 bases. V shed 1 base, J shed 4 bases, and the junction held 7 bases outside the gene matches. The CDR3 is 16 amino acids. Germline loops: CDR1 SGDLS, CDR2 YYNGEE.

The V and J genes are TRBV9 and TRBJ2-7, with TRBD2 matching over 10 bases. Germline V gene lookup returns CDR1 SGDLS and CDR2 YYNGEE. J was trimmed by 0 bases and V by 3 bases; bases with no gene match: 6. The CDR3 length is 16 residues. Written as DNA, the CDR3 is TGTGCCAGCAGCGCTAGCGGGGGCTATAGCTCCTACGAGCAGTACTTC. Translation gives CASSASGGYSSYEQYF.

This chain joins TRBV7-9 and TRBJ1-3; the D is unclear. V was cut by 5 bases and J by 0 bases, with 14 bases left in between. From germline, CDR1 is SEHNR and CDR2 FQNEAQ (reference sequence). This CDR3 is built from 16 residues. CDR3 sequence reads: CASSPGQPSSGNTIYF. In DNA form, the CDR3 reads TGTGCCAGCAGCCCCGGTCAGCCGAGCTCTGGAAACACCATATATTTT.

The chain combines TRBV5-1 with TRBJ2-5; a possible D gene is TRBD2 (6 bases). Germline-derived CDR1 and CDR2 are SGHRS and YFSETQ. The CDR3 spans 14 residues. V was shortened by 3 bases and J by 2 bases, with 11 bases between the two germline ends. Here the CDR3 DNA reads TGCGCCAGCAGCTCAGGGACTTTTCAAGAGACCCAGTACTTC. Translating gives CASSSGTFQETQYF.

Points on this clone: In the same sample, other DNA sequences code for this CDR3. V usage is TRBV5-1 and J usage is TRBJ2-2; the match to TRBD1 covers 10 bases. The germline V gene has CDR1 SGHRS and CDR2 YFSETQ. Trimming took 5 bases from V and 6 from J; bases not matched to a gene: 7. This CDR3 comprises 15 residues. The CDR3 loop reads CASSPGTGDSGELFF. DNA of the CDR3: TGCGCCAGCAGTCCCGGGACAGGGGATTCCGGGGAGCTGTTTTTT.

This chain joins TRBV29-1 and TRBJ1-1, with 9 bases matching TRBD1. The ends lost 6 bases at V and 10 bases at J; junction bases unmatched: 12. This CDR3 comprises 13 residues. Germline V gives CDR1 SQVTM, CDR2 ANQGSEA. The CDR3 nucleotides read TGCAGCGTCACCGGGACAGGGAGGGGTCGAGCTTTCTTT. It specifies CSVTGTGRGRAFF.

The count of this clone is one. CDR3 in amino acids: CASSLITPRDIPNTEAFF. As DNA, the CDR3 is TGTGCCAGCAGCTTAATAACACCTCGCGACATACCGAACACTGAAGCTTTCTTT. The chain is built from TRBV7-3 and TRBJ1-1; D is unclear. The CDR3 sequence is 18 residues long. The germline V gene encodes CDR1 SGHTA and CDR2 FQGTGA. V was pared by 1 base and J by 1 base, with 19 bases between.

This clone was detected only once. The chain combines TRBV2 with TRBJ2-7; D remains ambiguous. Germline V CDR1 and CDR2: SNHLY, FYNNEI. Trimming stripped 6 bases from V and 5 bases from J, with 8 bases between. This CDR3 has 11 residues. CDR3 residues: CASRGYDEQYF. The CDR3 DNA reads TGTGCCAGCAGGGGATACGACGAGCAGTACTTC.

The J gene is TRBJ1-4, the V gene TRBV5-8; D gene uncertain. Germline CDR1 SGHTS, CDR2 YDEGEE. V dropped 2 bases and J dropped 0 bases, with 11 bases sitting between them. This CDR3 contains 16 residues. CDR3 DNA sequence: TGTGCCAGCAGCTTCGGTTGGGCCGCAACTAATGAAAAACTGTTTTTT. It specifies CASSFGWAATNEKLFF.

The chain combines TRBV27 with TRBJ2-1, with 13 bases lining up with TRBD2. The CDR3 has 15 residues. With V trimmed by 4 bases and J by 14 bases, 11 bases remained unmatched. Germline V CDR1 and CDR2: MNHEY, SMNVEV (reference sequence). CDR3 in DNA: TGTGCCAGCAGTTACCGGACTAGCGGGAGTAAGTGGGAGTTCTTC. Translating gives CASSYRTSGSKWEFF.

The chain links TRBV7-9 to TRBJ1-3; 9 positions match TRBD1. J was trimmed by 7 bases and V by 5 bases; bases with no gene match: 6. CDR1 is SEHNR, CDR2 FQNEAQ, per germline (reference sequence). The CDR3 is 14 residues long. The CDR3, as DNA: TGTGCCAGCAGCCTACAAACAGGGGGCAACACCATATATTTT. Its translation: CASSLQTGGNTIYF.

Written as DNA, the CDR3 is TGTGCCAGTAGTATAGCCACAGGAACGGACTATGGCTACACCTTC. Translating gives CASSIATGTDYGYTF. V and J are TRBV19 and TRBJ1-2, with a possible D match to TRBD1 (5 bases). The germline CDR1 and CDR2 sequences are LNHDA and SQIVND (reference sequence). The CDR3 is 15 amino acids. V was trimmed by 1 base and J by 3 bases, leaving 12 bases between them.

The chain uses TRBV6-5 and TRBJ2-7; 9 bases are a match to TRBD1. The V and J ends lost 5 bases and 4 bases, in that order; junction bases with no gene match: 6. CDR3 size: 14 residues. Per germline, CDR1 MNHEY and CDR2 SVGAGI. CDR3 DNA: TGTGCCAGCAGTCCCGGGACAGGGCTTTACGAGCAGTACTTC. Translating gives CASSPGTGLYEQYF.

V is TRBV5-6 and J is TRBJ1-4, with 7 bases that match TRBD1. Trimming at V came to 4 bases and at J to 10 bases, leaving 7 bases not matched to a gene. CDR1 is SGHDT and CDR2 is YYEEEE in the germline V gene. This CDR3 contains 13 residues. CDR3 in DNA: TGTGCCAGCAGCCTAGACAGGGAGGGAAAACTGTTTTTT. Its protein is CASSLDREGKLFF.

Details on this clone: At one end the junction does not follow the germline gene, possibly because of a read error. The V and J genes are TRBV7-3 and TRBJ2-3; D gene unclear. CDR1 is SGHTA, CDR2 FQGTGA, per germline. The CDR3 spans 14 residues. The CDR3 sequence is CACSSDLSTDTQYF. CDR3 coding DNA: TGTGCCTGCAGCTCGGACCTAAGCACAGATACGCAGTATTTT.

V gene TRBV25-1 combines with J gene TRBJ2-3; D gene ambiguous. This CDR3 spans 12 amino acids. With 2 bases removed from V and 4 bases from J, the gap between germline ends came to 4 bases. From germline, CDR1 is MGHDK and CDR2 SYGVNS. The CDR3, as DNA: TGTGCCAGCAGTGAAGGACCAGATACGCAGTATTTT. Its protein product is CASSEGPDTQYF.

This chain links TRBV7-2 with TRBJ1-1, with TRBD1 as a possible D gene (5 bases). The germline CDR1 and CDR2 sequences are SGHTA and FQGNSA. This CDR3 comprises 13 residues. V dropped 5 bases and J dropped 12 bases, with 19 bases sitting between them. The CDR3 is CASSPNKGQRTFF. CDR3 nucleotide sequence: TGTGCCAGCAGCCCCAATAAGGGGCAGAGGACTTTCTTT.

This chain joins TRBV18 and TRBJ2-4; 8 positions match TRBD1. With 4 bases clipped from V and 2 bases from J, the junction kept 7 bases outside the gene matches. Per germline, CDR1 KGHSH and CDR2 LQKENI. The CDR3 is 16 amino acids. The chain's CDR3 is CASSHSGGATKNIQYF. CDR3 sequence (DNA): TGTGCCAGCTCACATTCAGGGGGCGCGACCAAAAACATTCAGTACTTC. Full variable domain (rest looked up from reference TRBV18 and TRBJ2-4): NAGVMQNPRHLVRRRGQEARLRCSPMKGHSHVYWYRQLPEEGLKFMVYLQKENIIDESGMPKERFSAEFPKEGPSILRIQQVVRGDSAAYFCASSHSGGATKNIQYFGAGTRLSVL.

J is TRBJ2-7 and V is TRBV2; TRBD1 matches at 7 bases. CDR1 SNHLY and CDR2 FYNNEI come from the germline V gene. The CDR3 length is 15 residues. The ends lost 2 bases at V and 0 bases at J; junction bases unmatched: 4. In DNA form, the CDR3 reads TGTGCCAGCAGTGAACCGGGACAGCTCTCCTACGAGCAGTACTTC. Amino acid sequence: CASSEPGQLSYEQYF.

The chain is built from TRBV7-2 and TRBJ2-7; TRBD2 matches 9 bases. The CDR3 runs 16 residues. The germline V gene has CDR1 SGHTA and CDR2 FQGNSA. The trim removed 3 bases at V and 4 bases at J, leaving 10 bases unmatched. The CDR3 protein is CASSFGFGRGGYEQYF. CDR3 nucleotides: TGTGCCAGCAGCTTCGGTTTTGGGCGGGGGGGTTACGAGCAGTACTTC.

A single count supports this clone. The chain recombines TRBV9 with TRBJ1-5, with 9 bases fitting TRBD1. The J segment lost 5 bases and the V segment lost 4 bases, leaving 4 bases of the junction unmatched. The CDR3 totals 14 residues. Germline lookup yields CDR1 SGDLS and CDR2 YYNGEE. CDR3 DNA: TGTGCCAGCAGCCCAGGGACAGGGCATCAGCCCCAGCATTTT. This gives the protein CASSPGTGHQPQHF.

This rearrangement joins TRBV20-1 to TRBJ2-2; 9 bases line up with TRBD2. CDR3 length: 11 amino acids. The V gene's germline CDR1 is DFQATT and CDR2 SNEGSKA (reference sequence). The CDR3 protein is CGGGDTGELFF. The CDR3 DNA reads TGCGGCGGGGGGGACACCGGGGAGCTGTTTTTT.

The V gene is TRBV6-5, the J gene TRBJ2-7, with D unresolved. V lost 0 bases and J lost 0, with 9 bases in between. Germline CDR1 MNHEY, CDR2 SVGAGI. This CDR3 comprises 15 residues. In DNA, the CDR3 is TGTGCCAGCAGTTACTCGATGTCAGGCTCCTACGAGCAGTACTTC. Protein sequence: CASSYSMSGSYEQYF.

The V and J genes are TRBV11-2 and TRBJ2-1; D perhaps matches TRBD1 (6 bases). The CDR3 extends over 15 amino acids. V lost 0 bases, J lost 6 bases, and 12 bases lay in between. The germline V gene has CDR1 SGHAT and CDR2 FQNNGV. CDR3 sequence (DNA): TGTGCCAGCAGCTTAGACGGTCTAGGGGGCAATGAGCAGTTCTTC. Residues: CASSLDGLGGNEQFF.

A single count supports this clone. The limits of the CDR3 on the DNA are not certain, so only TCRdb's listed CDR3 is given. The CDR3 is CASSTSVWQGIEKLFF. The chain carries TRBV6-4 and TRBJ1-4; the table's TRBD1 call for D was not verified on the DNA. Per germline, CDR1 MRHNA and CDR2 SNTAGT. The CDR3 region is 16 residues in length, termini included.

The rearrangement uses TRBV11-2 and TRBJ2-6; D gene uncertain. CDR1 is SGHAT and CDR2 is FQNNGV in the germline V gene. CDR3 length: 18 amino acids. V was pared by 2 bases and J by 0 bases, with 14 bases between. In nucleotides, the CDR3 is TGTGCCAGCAGCTTATTGAGTGTTGGGGTCTCTGGGGCCAACGTCCTGACTTTC. Amino acids: CASSLLSVGVSGANVLTF.

The chain combines TRBV7-3 with TRBJ2-7, with D perhaps matching TRBD2 (6 bases). CDR3 size: 15 residues. V lost 3 bases and J 6 bases, leaving 18 bases between the germline ends. Germline V gene data show CDR1 as SGHTA and CDR2 as FQGTGA. The chain's CDR3 is CASSLTSQPLREQYF. The CDR3 coding sequence is TGTGCCAGCAGCTTGACTAGTCAGCCTCTACGCGAGCAGTACTTC.

V is TRBV18 and J is TRBJ1-2; 7 bases map to TRBD1. J lost 7 bases, V lost 0 bases, and 14 bases had no gene match. The CDR3 sequence is 17 residues long. The germline V gene has CDR1 KGHSH and CDR2 LQKENI. DNA for the CDR3: TGTGCCAGCTCACCACCGATGAGCACAGGGGATATGTCTGGCTACACCTTC. It is translated as CASSPPMSTGDMSGYTF.

V is TRBV11-2 and J is TRBJ1-1; D perhaps matches TRBD1 (5 bases). This CDR3 comprises 13 residues. V lost 6 bases and J 1 base, leaving 9 bases between the germline ends. The germline CDR1 and CDR2 sequences are SGHAT and FQNNGV. The CDR3 reads CASRRTPNTEAFF. The CDR3 DNA reads TGTGCCAGCAGGAGGACACCGAACACTGAAGCTTTCTTT.

V is TRBV5-4 and J is TRBJ2-3; D may be TRBD2 (7 bases). Germline CDR1 is SGHNT and CDR2 is YYREEE (reference sequence). The CDR3 has 14 residues. With 7 bases removed from V and 4 bases from J, the gap between germline ends came to 16 bases. CDR3 residues: CASQGWGGADTQYF. DNA of the CDR3: TGTGCCAGCCAAGGTTGGGGGGGCGCAGATACGCAGTATTTT. The full variable domain, with the rest looked up from reference TRBV5-4 and TRBJ2-3, is ETGVTQSPTHLIKTRGQQVTLRCSSQSGHNTVSWYQQALGQGPQFIFQYYREEENGRGNFPPRFSGLQFPNYSSELNVNALELDDSALYLCASQGWGGADTQYFGPGTRLTVL.

The genes are TRBV27 and TRBJ2-7; possible D gene TRBD1, 5 bases. This CDR3 has 12 amino acids. The ends were cut back, 3 bases at V and 6 bases at J, with 9 bases in the middle. Per the germline V gene, CDR1 is MNHEY and CDR2 is SMNVEV (reference sequence). The CDR3 loop is CASSLQGGEQYF. The DNA of the CDR3 is TGTGCCAGCAGTTTGCAGGGCGGCGAGCAGTACTTC.